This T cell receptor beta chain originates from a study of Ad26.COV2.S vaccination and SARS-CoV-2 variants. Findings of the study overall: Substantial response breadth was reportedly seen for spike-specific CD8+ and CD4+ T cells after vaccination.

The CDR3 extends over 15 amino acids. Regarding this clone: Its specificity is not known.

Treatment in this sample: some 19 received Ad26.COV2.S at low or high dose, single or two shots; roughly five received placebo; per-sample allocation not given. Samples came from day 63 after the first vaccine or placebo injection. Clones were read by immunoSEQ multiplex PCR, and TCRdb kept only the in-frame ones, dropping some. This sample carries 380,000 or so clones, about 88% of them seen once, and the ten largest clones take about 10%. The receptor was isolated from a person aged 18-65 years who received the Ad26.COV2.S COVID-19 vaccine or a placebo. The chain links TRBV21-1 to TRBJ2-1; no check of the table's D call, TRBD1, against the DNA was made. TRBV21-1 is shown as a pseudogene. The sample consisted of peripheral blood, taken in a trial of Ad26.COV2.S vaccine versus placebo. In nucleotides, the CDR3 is TGTGCCAGCAGCAAAAGGGGCCCAACCGACAATGAGCAGTTCTTC. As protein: CASSKRGPTDNEQFF.